These 12 T cell receptor beta chains originate from one sample sequenced in a study of beta chain features in type 1 diabetes. Findings of the study overall: Within each of all four CD4+ subsets, Type 1 diabetes patients had TCRB CDR3s that were moderately but significantly shorter.

Sequenced material consisted of expressed TCRB transcripts (all of the isolated RNA was reverse transcribed). The table came from immunoSEQ multiplex PCR; TCRdb's copy has only in-frame clones and leaves some out. The sample lists some 160,000 clones, around 9.7% occurring once. The antigens these receptors bind are not known. The sequencing input was central memory CD4+ T cells from blood. Source of these receptors: a woman aged 25 to 39 with type 1 diabetes.

This clone was recorded a few times. The genes are TRBV7-6 and TRBJ2-3, with D unclear. The ends were cut back, 1 base at V and 4 bases at J, with 9 bases in the middle. The CDR3 consists of 14 residues. Germline CDR1 is SGHVS and CDR2 is FNYEAQ. CDR3 amino acids: CASSLGLDPDTQYF. CDR3 nucleotides: TGTGCCAGCAGCTTAGGGCTAGACCCAGATACGCAGTATTTT.

The rearrangement uses TRBV18 and TRBJ2-1; D is unclear. CDR1 and CDR2 from the germline V gene are KGHSH and LQKENI. V shed 0 bases and J shed 9 bases, with 9 bases lying between them. This CDR3 is built from 13 residues. The CDR3 bases are TGTGCCAGCTCACCACCGAATGATAGTGAGCAGTTCTTC. Protein product: CASSPPNDSEQFF.

J is TRBJ2-5 and V is TRBV2; D perhaps matches TRBD1 (6 bases). Germline V lookup: CDR1 SNHLY, CDR2 FYNNEI. The CDR3 covers 12 residues. Trimming removed 8 bases at V and 5 bases at J, with 12 bases between. As DNA, the CDR3 is TGTGCCAGCCATGGTAGGGGGGAGACCCAGTACTTC. Translation: CASHGRGETQYF.

This clone was found a few times. The chain joins TRBV28 to TRBJ2-5; 8 bases align to TRBD2. CDR1 and CDR2 from the germline V gene are MDHEN and SYDVKM. With V trimmed by 5 bases and J by 9 bases, 11 bases remained unmatched. This CDR3 spans 14 amino acids. CDR3 protein: CASSPPFGSGAQYF. CDR3 DNA: TGTGCCAGCAGTCCCCCATTTGGTAGCGGGGCCCAGTACTTC. Complete variable domain (other parts from reference TRBV28 and TRBJ2-5): DVKVTQSSRYLVKRTGEKVFLECVQDMDHENMFWYRQDPGLGLRLIYFSYDVKMKEKGDIPEGYSVSREKKERFSLILESASTNQTSMYLCASSPPFGSGAQYFGPGTRLLVL.

In this sample, this clone turned up a few times. The V call is TRBV7-9, the J call TRBJ2-7, with TRBD1 matching over 7 bases. With 5 bases clipped from V and 6 bases from J, the junction kept 7 bases outside the gene matches. The CDR3 loop spans 13 amino acids. Germline V gene sequence: CDR1 SEHNR, CDR2 FQNEAQ (reference sequence). CDR3 in amino acids: CASSRQGTGEQYF. The DNA for the CDR3 is TGTGCCAGCAGCCGACAGGGTACGGGCGAGCAGTACTTC.

This clone was seen more than once but under ten times. In nucleotides, the CDR3 is TGTGCCAGCAGCCTACAGGGGTCCGTCTACGAGCAGTACTTC. The encoded protein is CASSLQGSVYEQYF. J is TRBJ2-7 and V is TRBV7-9; 7 positions agree with TRBD1. The CDR3 loop spans 14 amino acids. V lost 5 bases and J lost 3; bases outside the gene matches: 7. Germline assignment: CDR1 SEHNR and CDR2 FQNEAQ (reference sequence).

With regard to this clone: Other DNA sequences within the sample encode an identical CDR3. The J gene is TRBJ1-1, the V gene TRBV30; 9 nucleotides line up with TRBD1. Losses at the gene ends were 3 bases for V and 1 base for J; bases not matched to a gene: 3. There are 14 residues in the CDR3. From germline, CDR1 is GTSNPN and CDR2 SVGIG (reference sequence). The CDR3 bases are TGTGCCTGGAGCTCGGGACAGGGGAACACTGAAGCTTTCTTT. Translated: CAWSSGQGNTEAFF.

The chain couples TRBV18 to TRBJ2-5, with TRBD2 identical over 9 bases. The CDR3 is 13 residues long. Losses at the gene ends were 1 base for V and 7 bases for J; bases not matched to a gene: 1. Germline V gene lookup returns CDR1 KGHSH and CDR2 LQKENI. The CDR3 loop reads CASSPRREGTQYF. Written as DNA, the CDR3 is TGTGCCAGCTCACCACGGCGGGAGGGGACCCAGTACTTC.

The V and J genes are TRBV30 and TRBJ1-1; 10 bases agree with TRBD1. The CDR3 covers 17 residues. V gave up 2 bases and J gave up 3 bases; unmatched junction bases: 12. Germline CDR1 is GTSNPN and CDR2 is SVGIG (reference sequence). The CDR3 reads CAWSTGTGANTDTEAFF. In DNA, the CDR3 is TGTGCCTGGAGTACCGGGACAGGGGCGAACACAGACACTGAAGCTTTCTTT.

The chain combines TRBV7-6 with TRBJ2-7; TRBD2 aligns across 10 bases. V was pared by 9 bases and J by 6 bases, with 14 bases of the junction left unmatched. Germline V gene lookup returns CDR1 SGHVS and CDR2 FNYEAQ. The CDR3 sequence is 15 residues long. This CDR3 is CARPAWASGRGEQYF. The DNA for the CDR3 is TGTGCCAGACCCGCGTGGGCTAGCGGGAGAGGCGAGCAGTACTTC. Variable domain in full (rest from reference TRBV7-6 and TRBJ2-7): GAGVSQSPRYKVTKRGQDVALRCDPISGHVSLYWYRQALGQGPEFLTYFNYEAQQDKSGLPNDRFSAERPEGSISTLTIQRTEQRDSAMYRCARPAWASGRGEQYFGPGTRLTVT.

This clone showed up just a few times. The V call is TRBV29-1, the J call TRBJ2-3, with TRBD1 matching 7 bases. CDR3 size: 13 residues. J gave up 0 bases and V 5 bases, and 2 bases lay outside the gene matches. Germline V gives CDR1 SQVTM, CDR2 ANQGSEA. CDR3 coding DNA: TGCAGCGTTTCAGGGGGAAGCACAGATACGCAGTATTTT. Residues: CSVSGGSTDTQYF.

The chain has TRBV2 and TRBJ1-3, with a possible D match to TRBD1 (6 bases). Germline V gene sequence: CDR1 SNHLY, CDR2 FYNNEI. The CDR3 totals 15 residues. The V and J ends lost 6 bases and 3 bases respectively, with 15 bases between them. The CDR3 here is CASSLGTSVGNTIYF. CDR3 DNA: TGTGCCAGCAGCCTTGGGACAAGTGTTGGAAACACCATATATTTT.